This T cell receptor (beta chain) is from a study of PD-1 blockade in classical Hodgkin lymphoma. Study-wide findings and caveats: Complete responders showed a baseline diversity that resembled the diversity of newly diagnosed patients. Diversity in CD4+ TCRs, unlike that measured in CD8+ TCRs, had risen significantly by C4D1.

This clone appeared a single time. Its antigen remains unidentified. Time point here: cycle 4 day 1 (C4D1), after 6 weeks of nivolumab. Every single patient, without exception, relapsed after autologous stem cell transplantation, and brentuximab vedotin exposure varied. The CD4+ T cells used were purified from thawed PBMCs through magnetic negative selection. Classifying best responses yielded complete response, partial response or progressive disease. The protocol was immunoSEQ multiplex PCR, while the TCRdb copy is restricted to in-frame clones and leaves out a portion. The table lists about 28,000 clones, approximately 79% of them singletons. The clonotype was recovered from a human donor with classical Hodgkin lymphoma. Sequences were derived from CD4+ T cells from blood, sampled before the fourth cycle of nivolumab.

CDR3 DNA sequence: TGTGCCAGCAGCTCCGGGACTAGCGGGGGGACCCCTTCCAATGAGCAGTTCTTC. Encoded protein: CASSSGTSGGTPSNEQFF. The chain employs TRBV7-3 and TRBJ2-1; 15 bases map to TRBD2. Germline trimming cut 4 bases from V and 6 bases from J; bases unmatched to any gene: 10. Germline lookup yields CDR1 SGHTA and CDR2 FQGTGA. CDR3 length: 18 residues.